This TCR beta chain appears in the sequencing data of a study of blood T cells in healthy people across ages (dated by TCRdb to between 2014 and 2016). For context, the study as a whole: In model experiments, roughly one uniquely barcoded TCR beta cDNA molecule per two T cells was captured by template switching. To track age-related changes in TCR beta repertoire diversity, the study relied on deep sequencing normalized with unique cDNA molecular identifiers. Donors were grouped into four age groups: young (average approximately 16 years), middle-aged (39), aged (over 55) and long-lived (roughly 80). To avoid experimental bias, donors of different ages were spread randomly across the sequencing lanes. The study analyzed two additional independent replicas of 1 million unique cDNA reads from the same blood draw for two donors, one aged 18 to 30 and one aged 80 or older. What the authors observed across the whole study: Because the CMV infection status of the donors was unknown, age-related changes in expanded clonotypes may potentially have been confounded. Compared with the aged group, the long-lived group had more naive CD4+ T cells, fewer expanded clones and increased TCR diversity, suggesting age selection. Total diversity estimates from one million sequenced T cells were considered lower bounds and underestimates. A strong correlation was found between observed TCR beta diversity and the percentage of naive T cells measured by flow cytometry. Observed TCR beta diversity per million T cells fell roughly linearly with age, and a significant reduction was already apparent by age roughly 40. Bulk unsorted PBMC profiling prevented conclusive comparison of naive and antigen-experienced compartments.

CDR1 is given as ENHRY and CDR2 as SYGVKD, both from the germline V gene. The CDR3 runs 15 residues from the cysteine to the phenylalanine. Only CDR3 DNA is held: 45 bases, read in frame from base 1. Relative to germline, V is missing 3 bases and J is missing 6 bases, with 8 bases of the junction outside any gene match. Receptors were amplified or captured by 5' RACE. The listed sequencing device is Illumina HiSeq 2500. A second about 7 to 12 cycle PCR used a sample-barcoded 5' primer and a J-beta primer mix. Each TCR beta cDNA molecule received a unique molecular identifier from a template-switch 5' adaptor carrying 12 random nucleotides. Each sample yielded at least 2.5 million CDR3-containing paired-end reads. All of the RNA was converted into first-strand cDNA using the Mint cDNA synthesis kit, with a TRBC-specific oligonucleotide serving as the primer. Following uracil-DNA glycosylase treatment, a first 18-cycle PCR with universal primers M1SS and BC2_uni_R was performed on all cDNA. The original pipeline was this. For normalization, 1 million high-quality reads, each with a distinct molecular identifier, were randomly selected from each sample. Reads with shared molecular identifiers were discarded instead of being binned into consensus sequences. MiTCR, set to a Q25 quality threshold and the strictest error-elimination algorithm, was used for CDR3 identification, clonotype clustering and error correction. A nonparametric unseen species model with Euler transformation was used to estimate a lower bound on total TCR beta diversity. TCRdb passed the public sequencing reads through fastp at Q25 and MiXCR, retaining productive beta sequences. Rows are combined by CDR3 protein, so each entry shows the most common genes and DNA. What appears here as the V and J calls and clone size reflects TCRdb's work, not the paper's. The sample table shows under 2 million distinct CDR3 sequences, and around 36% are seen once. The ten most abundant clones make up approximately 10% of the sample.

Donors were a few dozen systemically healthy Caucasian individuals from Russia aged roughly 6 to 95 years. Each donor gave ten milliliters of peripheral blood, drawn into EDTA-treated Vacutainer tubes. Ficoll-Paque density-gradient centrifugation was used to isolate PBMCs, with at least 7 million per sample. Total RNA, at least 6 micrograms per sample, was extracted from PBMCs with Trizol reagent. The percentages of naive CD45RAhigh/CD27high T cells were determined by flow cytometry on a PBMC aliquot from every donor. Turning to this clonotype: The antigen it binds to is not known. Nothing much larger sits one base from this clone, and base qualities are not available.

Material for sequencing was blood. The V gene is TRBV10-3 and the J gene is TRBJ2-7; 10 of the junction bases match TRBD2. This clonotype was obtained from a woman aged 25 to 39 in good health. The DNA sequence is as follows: TGTGCCATCAGTGAAGGACTAGCGGAGTCTTCCGAGCAGTACTTC. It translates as CAISEGLAESSEQYF.